This TCR beta chain came from a study of cytomegalovirus exposure and HLA in healthy donors. Across the study: Among the approximately 410 genotyped donors, around 81% were placed in the Caucasian-associated ancestry cluster.

With V trimmed by 1 base and J by 4 bases, 10 bases remained unmatched. The CDR3 has 18 residues. Per germline, CDR1 LGHNA and CDR2 YSLEER. A multiplex PCR was run with 60 Vbeta primers and 13 Jbeta primers. Some clones are missing from TCRdb's copy, which holds only in-frame ones; the method was immunoSEQ multiplex PCR. Here the sample spans 150,000 to 200,000 clones, around 75% being singletons. This clone occurred a few times. As yet, its antigen is unknown. Study observations and caveats: Later analysis identified some 16,000 TCR beta sequences associated with HLA alleles, using a false discovery rate threshold of 0.05. About 87% or about 30% of the time was how often most TCR beta V segments were productive, according to an earlier analysis.

The specimen sequenced was PBMCs. The clonotype originates from a woman in her 30s in good health and CMV-seronegative. The rearrangement uses TRBV4-3 and TRBJ2-1, with 10 positions matching TRBD2. The chain's CDR3 is CASSQAPAGGPWYNEQFF. The CDR3 bases are TGCGCCAGCAGCCAAGCGCCAGCGGGAGGGCCTTGGTACAATGAGCAGTTCTTC.